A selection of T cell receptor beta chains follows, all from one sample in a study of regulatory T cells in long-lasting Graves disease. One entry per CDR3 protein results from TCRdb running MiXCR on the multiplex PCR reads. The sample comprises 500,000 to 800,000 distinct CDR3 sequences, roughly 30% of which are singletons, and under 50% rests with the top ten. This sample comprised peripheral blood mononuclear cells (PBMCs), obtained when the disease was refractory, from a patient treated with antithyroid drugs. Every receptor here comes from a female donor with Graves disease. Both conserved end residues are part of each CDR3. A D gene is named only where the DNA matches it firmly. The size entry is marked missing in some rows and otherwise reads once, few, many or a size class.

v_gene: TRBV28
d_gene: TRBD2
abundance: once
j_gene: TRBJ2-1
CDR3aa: CASSRTNEVLAGVHNEQFF
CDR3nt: TGTGCCAGCAGCCGAACAAATGAGGTCCTAGCGGGAGTTCACAATGAGCAGTTCTTC

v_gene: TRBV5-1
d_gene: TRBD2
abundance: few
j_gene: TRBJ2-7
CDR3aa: CASSLAVGTSGSQGAYEQYF
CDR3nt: TGCGCCAGCAGCTTGGCCGTCGGGACTAGCGGATCTCAGGGGGCCTACGAGCAGTACTTC

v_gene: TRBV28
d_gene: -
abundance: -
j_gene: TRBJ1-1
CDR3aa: CASSSAENTEAFF
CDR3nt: TGTGCCAGCAGTTCCGCCGAGAACACTGAAGCTTTCTTT

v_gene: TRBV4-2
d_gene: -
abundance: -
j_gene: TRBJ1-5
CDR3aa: CASSQEVPAAQPQHF
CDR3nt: TGTGCCAGCAGCCAAGAGGTCCCAGCGGCTCAGCCCCAGCATTTT

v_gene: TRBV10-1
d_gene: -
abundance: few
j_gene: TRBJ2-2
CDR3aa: CASSEQRGGELFF
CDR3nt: TGCGCCAGCAGTGAACAACGTGGCGGGGAGCTGTTTTTT

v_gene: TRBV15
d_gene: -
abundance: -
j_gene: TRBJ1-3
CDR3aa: CATSRDPRNTIYF
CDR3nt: TGTGCCACCAGCAGAGATCCCCGAAACACCATATATTTT

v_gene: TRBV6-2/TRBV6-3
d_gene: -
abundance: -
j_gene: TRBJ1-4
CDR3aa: CASSYSERTGKLSF
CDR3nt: TGTGCCAGCAGTTACTCGGAACGTACCGGAAAACTGTCTTTT

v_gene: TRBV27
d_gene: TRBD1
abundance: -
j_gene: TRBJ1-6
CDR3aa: CASSYRGQNSPLHF
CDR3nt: TGTGCCAGCAGTTACAGGGGGCAAAATTCACCCCTCCACTTT

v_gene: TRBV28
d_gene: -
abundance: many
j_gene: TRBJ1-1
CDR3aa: CASSATEAFF
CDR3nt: TGTGCCAGCAGCGCCACTGAAGCTTTCTTT

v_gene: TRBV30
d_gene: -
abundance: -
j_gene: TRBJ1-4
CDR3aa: CAWSSQGRTTNEKLFF
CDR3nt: TGTGCCTGGAGTTCCCAGGGGAGGACAACTAATGAAAAACTGTTTTTT

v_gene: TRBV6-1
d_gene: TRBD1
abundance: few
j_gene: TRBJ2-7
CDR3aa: CASSEVRGPGEQYF
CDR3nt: TGTGCCAGCAGTGAAGTTAGGGGGCCGGGCGAGCAGTACTTC

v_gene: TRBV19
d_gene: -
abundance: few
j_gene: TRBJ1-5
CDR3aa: CASAGRGRQPQHF
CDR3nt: TGTGCCAGTGCCGGCAGGGGTCGGCAGCCCCAGCATTTT

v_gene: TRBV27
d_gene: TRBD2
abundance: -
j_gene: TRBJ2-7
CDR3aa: CASSFRLTSGRIDEQYF
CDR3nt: TGTGCCAGCAGTTTCCGCCTTACTAGCGGGAGAATTGACGAGCAGTACTTC

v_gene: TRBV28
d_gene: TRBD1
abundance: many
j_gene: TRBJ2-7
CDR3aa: CASSLLGTGMYF
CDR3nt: TGTGCCAGCAGTTTATTAGGGACAGGGATGTACTTC

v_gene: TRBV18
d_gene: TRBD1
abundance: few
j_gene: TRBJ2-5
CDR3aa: CASSQSRDRTLQTQYF
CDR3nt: TGTGCCAGCTCACAATCCCGGGACAGGACCTTGCAGACCCAGTACTTC

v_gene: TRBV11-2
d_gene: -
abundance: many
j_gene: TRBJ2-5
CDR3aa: CASSFLAGSEGTQYF
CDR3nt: TGTGCCAGCAGCTTCCTTGCAGGTTCTGAGGGGACCCAGTACTTC

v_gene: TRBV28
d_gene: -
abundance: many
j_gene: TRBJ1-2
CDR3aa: CASSLWGGATNYGYTF
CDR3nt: TGTGCCAGCAGTTTGTGGGGGGGGGCGACTAACTATGGCTACACCTTC

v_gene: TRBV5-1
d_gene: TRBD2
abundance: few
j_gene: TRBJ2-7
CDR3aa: CASSLAAGVGEQYF
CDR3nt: TGCGCCAGCAGCTTGGCTGCGGGAGTGGGCGAGCAGTATTTC

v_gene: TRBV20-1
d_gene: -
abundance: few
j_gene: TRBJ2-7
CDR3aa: CSARFEPGGSEQYF
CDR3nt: TGCAGTGCTAGGTTTGAACCGGGTGGCTCCGAGCAGTACTTC

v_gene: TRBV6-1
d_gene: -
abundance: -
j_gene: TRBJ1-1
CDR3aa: CASRIGMMSTEAFF
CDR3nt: TGTGCCAGCAGGATCGGGATGATGAGCACTGAAGCTTTCTTT

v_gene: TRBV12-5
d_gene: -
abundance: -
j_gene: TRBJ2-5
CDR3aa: CASVLNTETQYF
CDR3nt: TGTGCTAGTGTCCTGAACACAGAGACCCAGTACTTC

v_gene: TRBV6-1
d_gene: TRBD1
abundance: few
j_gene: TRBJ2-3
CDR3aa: CASSEAGTGSSSTDTQYF
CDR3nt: TGTGCCAGCAGTGAAGCCGGGACAGGGAGCTCTAGCACAGATACGCAGTATTTT

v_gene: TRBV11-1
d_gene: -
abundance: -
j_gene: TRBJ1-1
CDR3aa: CASSPSVGTEAFF
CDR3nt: TGTGCCAGCAGCCCCTCGGTGGGCACTGAAGCTTTCTTT